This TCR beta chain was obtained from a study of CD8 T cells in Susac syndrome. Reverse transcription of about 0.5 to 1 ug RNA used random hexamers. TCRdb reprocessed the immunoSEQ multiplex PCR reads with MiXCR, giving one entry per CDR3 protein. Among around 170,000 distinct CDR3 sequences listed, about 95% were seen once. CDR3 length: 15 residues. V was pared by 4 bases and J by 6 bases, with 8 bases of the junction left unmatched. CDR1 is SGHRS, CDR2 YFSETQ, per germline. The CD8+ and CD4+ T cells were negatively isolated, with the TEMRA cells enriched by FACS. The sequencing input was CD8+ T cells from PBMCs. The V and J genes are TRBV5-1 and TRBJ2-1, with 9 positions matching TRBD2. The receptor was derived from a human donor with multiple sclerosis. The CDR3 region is CASSHTGTSSNEQFF. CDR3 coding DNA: TGCGCCAGCAGCCACACCGGGACTAGCTCCAATGAGCAGTTCTTC.